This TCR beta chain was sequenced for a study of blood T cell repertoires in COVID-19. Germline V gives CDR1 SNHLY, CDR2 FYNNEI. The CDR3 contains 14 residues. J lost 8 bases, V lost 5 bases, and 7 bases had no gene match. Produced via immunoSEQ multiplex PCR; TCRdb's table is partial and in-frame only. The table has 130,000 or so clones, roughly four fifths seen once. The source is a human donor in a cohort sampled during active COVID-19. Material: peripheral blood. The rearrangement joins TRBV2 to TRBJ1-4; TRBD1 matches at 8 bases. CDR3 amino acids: CASSNTGGSEKLFF. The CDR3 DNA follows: TGTGCCAGCAGTAACACAGGGGGATCCGAAAAACTGTTTTTT.